These T cell receptor beta chains were read from a single sample in a study of blood T cell repertoires in COVID-19. Clones were sequenced by immunoSEQ multiplex PCR, and TCRdb holds only the in-frame ones, with some missing. The sample includes about 130,000 clones, 80% to 85% of them seen just once. Sequenced sample: peripheral blood. These receptors originate from a woman aged 25-40 years who had recovered from COVID-19. CDR3s include the opening cysteine and the closing phenylalanine or tryptophan. The order of the fields is V gene, clone size, D gene, J gene, CDR3 protein, CDR3 DNA. The D gene is left open where the match is weak. The size field is filled for only some rows; it gives once, few, many or a size class.

TRBV20-1	-	-	TRBJ1-3	CSASSGSGNTIYF	TGCAGTGCTAGTTCGGGCTCTGGAAACACCATATATTTT
TRBV10-3	-	-	TRBJ1-1	CAISEPPTAEAFF	TGTGCCATCAGTGAGCCTCCTACCGCTGAAGCTTTCTTT
TRBV3-1/TRBV3-2	-	-	TRBJ1-1	CASSQGPLNTEAFF	TGTGCCAGCAGCCAAGGGCCGCTGAACACTGAAGCTTTCTTT
TRBV19	-	TRBD1	TRBJ1-1	CASIDGQANTEAFF	TGTGCCAGTATTGATGGACAGGCGAACACTGAAGCTTTCTTT
TRBV29-1	-	-	TRBJ2-1	CSVEYGGLIF	TGCAGCGTTGAGTACGGGGGACTGATCTTC
TRBV6-6	few	-	TRBJ2-7	CASSSSSYEQYF	TGTGCCAGCAGCTCGTCCTCCTACGAGCAGTACTTC
TRBV5-1	-	-	TRBJ1-1	CASSLANPENTEAFF	TGCGCCAGCAGCTTGGCCAATCCAGAGAACACTGAAGCTTTCTTT
TRBV6-1	-	TRBD1	TRBJ2-3	CASSEAGGQGAPDTQYF	TGTGCCAGCAGTGAAGCGGGAGGACAGGGGGCCCCAGATACGCAGTATTTT
TRBV5-1	-	TRBD2	TRBJ2-1	CASSFSGNTYNEQFF	TGCGCCAGCAGCTTTAGCGGGAATACCTACAATGAGCAGTTCTTC
TRBV7-9	-	-	TRBJ1-1	CASSLGGLLNTEAFF	TGTGCCAGCAGCTTGGGGGGGCTACTGAACACTGAAGCTTTCTTT
TRBV5-1	-	TRBD2	TRBJ2-7	CASSPWGGYEQYF	TGCGCCAGCAGCCCATGGGGGGGCTACGAGCAGTACTTC
TRBV30	-	TRBD1	TRBJ1-1	CAWTGGGRTEAFF	TGTGCCTGGACAGGGGGAGGACGGACTGAAGCTTTCTTT
TRBV4-2	-	-	TRBJ1-5	CASSQVATDQPQHF	TGTGCCAGCAGCCAAGTGGCCACAGATCAGCCCCAGCATTTT
TRBV6-5	-	-	TRBJ2-1	CASSYSGRGPEEQFF	TGTGCCAGCAGTTACTCAGGGCGGGGGCCCGAGGAGCAGTTCTTC
TRBV27	-	TRBD1	TRBJ2-5	CASSLQGAQQETQYF	TGTGCCAGCAGTTTACAGGGGGCGCAGCAAGAGACCCAGTACTTC
TRBV5-5	once	TRBD1	TRBJ1-6	CASSSSQTGENSPLHF	TGTGCCAGCAGCTCTTCCCAGACAGGGGAAAATTCACCCCTCCACTTT
TRBV5-1	-	-	TRBJ2-3	CASIREGHLTDTQYF	TGCGCCAGCATCCGAGAGGGACACCTCACAGATACGCAGTATTTT
TRBV21-1	-	-	TRBJ1-2	CASRGWTGRNDNYGYTF	TGTGCCAGCAGGGGGTGGACAGGGCGCAACGATAACTATGGCTACACCTTC
TRBV10-1	-	-	TRBJ2-2	CASSESPGRELFF	TGCGCCAGCAGTGAGTCTCCAGGGCGGGAGCTGTTTTTT
TRBV5-6	-	-	TRBJ1-6	CASSPGGTFYNSPLHF	TGTGCCAGCAGCCCTGGTGGGACATTCTATAATTCACCCCTCCACTTT
TRBV10-3	-	TRBD1	TRBJ2-2	CAISERDRENTGELFF	TGTGCCATCAGTGAAAGGGACAGGGAGAACACCGGGGAGCTGTTTTTT
TRBV6-5	few	-	TRBJ1-6	CASSRQDNSPLHF	TGTGCCAGCAGCAGACAGGATAATTCACCCCTCCACTTT
TRBV7-3	-	TRBD1	TRBJ2-3	CASSFRGRDTDTQYF	TGTGCCAGCAGCTTCAGGGGGCGCGACACAGATACGCAGTATTTT
TRBV2	-	TRBD1	TRBJ2-1	CASSELAGGNEQFF	TGTGCCAGCAGTGAACTAGCAGGGGGCAATGAGCAGTTCTTC
TRBV15	-	-	TRBJ2-1	CATSREGVGEQFF	TGTGCCACCAGCAGAGAGGGAGTAGGTGAGCAGTTCTTC
TRBV2	-	TRBD1	TRBJ1-2	CASSSYQGGYGYTF	TGTGCCAGCAGTTCCTACCAGGGGGGCTATGGCTACACCTTC
TRBV7-8	once	TRBD1	TRBJ2-2	CASSLAQGVNTGELFF	TGTGCCAGCAGCTTAGCCCAGGGGGTCAACACCGGGGAGCTGTTTTTT
TRBV10-3	-	-	TRBJ2-7	CATRSDYEQYF	TGTGCCACCCGTTCAGACTACGAGCAGTACTTC
TRBV4-1	-	-	TRBJ2-2	CASSPTPRGPTGELFF	TGCGCCAGCAGCCCGACCCCCAGGGGTCCGACCGGGGAGCTGTTTTTT
TRBV21-1	-	-	TRBJ2-2	CASSTRTGNTGELFF	TGTGCCAGCAGCACCCGGACAGGGAACACCGGGGAGCTGTTTTTT
TRBV5-1	-	-	TRBJ2-1	CASSLSGLYYNEQFF	TGCGCCAGCAGCTTGTCAGGGCTTTACTACAATGAGCAGTTCTTC
TRBV29-1	-	-	TRBJ2-1	CSVEDASEAYNEQFF	TGCAGCGTTGAAGACGCTAGTGAAGCCTACAATGAGCAGTTCTTC
TRBV30	-	TRBD1	TRBJ1-1	CAWSVSGQEAFF	TGTGCCTGGAGTGTATCGGGACAGGAAGCTTTCTTT
TRBV5-6	-	-	TRBJ2-5	CASSLTGYQETQYF	TGTGCCAGCAGCTTAACAGGGTACCAAGAGACCCAGTACTTC
TRBV1	-	-	TRBJ2-7	CTSSQGPPREQYF	TGCACCAGCAGCCAAGGGCCGCCTCGCGAGCAGTACTTC
TRBV19	-	TRBD2	TRBJ2-3	CASSTAGGTDTQYF	TGTGCCAGTAGTACTGCGGGAGGCACAGATACGCAGTATTTT
TRBV28	-	TRBD2	TRBJ2-7	CASSPGTSGKYYEQYF	TGTGCCAGCAGCCCCGGGACTAGCGGAAAATACTACGAGCAGTACTTC